This T cell receptor (beta chain) was recorded in a study of human T cells and chemical hapten exposure. For the study at large: Weekly administration of diphenylcyclopropenone to the scalp of patients continued throughout the approximately 26-week study. TCR yields per sample varied mostly from small pooled library volume differences. Study outcomes and limitations: Expanded TCRs showed more large CDR3 clusters than pre-sensitization or healthy control sets.

This clonotype was counted ten times or more. Its target is not known. TCRdb re-derived calls from the RACE reads in MiXCR, one entry per CDR3 protein. The table has about 290,000 distinct CDR3 sequences, 7.5% to 8% seen once. The V gene's germline CDR1 is SGHTA and CDR2 FQGNSA. Trimming stripped 5 bases from V and 3 bases from J, with 11 bases between. The CDR3 is 14 amino acids. As to time point: pre-sensitization, week 0. Treatment described: therapeutic diphenylcyclopropenone sensitization with weekly scalp DPC. The sequence derives from a man younger than 35 with alopecia areata. Some clones in this sample may be carry-over from other donors' samples. The V and J genes are TRBV7-2 and TRBJ2-1, with D maybe TRBD2 (6 bases). Sequencing used whole blood, obtained in connection with sensitization to the hapten diphenylcyclopropenone (DPC). The CDR3 region is CASSPGGFYNEQFF. In DNA, the CDR3 is TGTGCCAGCAGCCCCGGGGGATTCTACAATGAGCAGTTCTTC. The variable domain in full, with the rest retrieved from reference TRBV7-2 and TRBJ2-1, is GAGVSQSPSNKVTEKGKDVELRCDPISGHTALYWYRQSLGQGLEFLIYFQGNSAPDKSGLPSDRFSAERTGGSVSTLTIQRTQQEDSAVYLCASSPGGFYNEQFFGPGTRLTVL.